This T cell receptor (beta chain) derives from a study of blood T cell repertoires in COVID-19. Overall study: The United States, Italy and Spain were the sources of the acute and convalescent COVID-19 samples. The analysed material was cDNA or gDNA that came from T cells, B-cell-depleted T cells, or PBMCs.

In the source study's methods: How many nucleated cells were present was estimated from reference gene primer amplification. Sequencing was performed with immunoSEQ multiplex PCR; in TCRdb, only in-frame clones are kept and a portion is missing. That table supplies the V and J calls and clone size; D and trimming were determined from the DNA. The profile covers about 330,000 clones, with roughly 87% appearing a single time and over 0.8% taken by the ten largest. The study counted Cohort 3 donors as recovered given two negative PCRs, clearance, or symptom resolution. V lost 1 base to trimming and J lost 4 bases, with 11 bases between them. The CDR3 loop spans 14 amino acids. The germline CDR1 and CDR2 sequences are SGHRS and YFSETQ.

Material for sequencing was PBMCs or T cells enriched from blood (not recorded which). This sequence originates from a woman younger than 45 who had recovered from COVID-19. The chain couples TRBV5-1 to TRBJ1-2; a weak D match, TRBD1 (6 bases). This CDR3 is CASSLTGPGYGYTF. The CDR3 DNA is TGCGCCAGCAGCTTGACAGGGCCCGGCTATGGCTACACCTTC.